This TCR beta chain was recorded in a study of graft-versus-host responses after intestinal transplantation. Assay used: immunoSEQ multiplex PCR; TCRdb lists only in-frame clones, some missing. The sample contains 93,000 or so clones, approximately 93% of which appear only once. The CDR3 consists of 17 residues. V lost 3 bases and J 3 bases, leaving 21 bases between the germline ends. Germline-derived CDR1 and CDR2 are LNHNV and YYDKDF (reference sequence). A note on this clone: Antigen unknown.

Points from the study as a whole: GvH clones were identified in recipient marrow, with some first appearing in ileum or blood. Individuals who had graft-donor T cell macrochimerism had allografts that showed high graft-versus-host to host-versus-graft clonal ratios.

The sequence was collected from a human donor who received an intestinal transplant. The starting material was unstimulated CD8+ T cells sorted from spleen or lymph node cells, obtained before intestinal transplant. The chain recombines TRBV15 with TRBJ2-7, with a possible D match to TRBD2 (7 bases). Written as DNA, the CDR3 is TGTGCCACCAGCAGTGATAGAATGGGGGGGGCCCGCTACGAGCAGTACTTC. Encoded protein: CATSSDRMGGARYEQYF.